This is a list of T cell receptor beta chains from one sample in a study of blood T cell repertoires in COVID-19. The table came from immunoSEQ multiplex PCR; TCRdb's copy has only in-frame clones and leaves some out. The top ten clones hold roughly 4% of a sample with approximately 250,000 clones, around 90% of them seen once. Sequenced sample: PBMCs or T cells enriched from blood (not recorded which). The receptors derive from a woman under 40 with acute COVID-19. The CDR3 runs from the conserved cysteine through the conserved F or W. Each record gives: D gene, V gene, J gene, CDR3 length, clone size, CDR3 DNA, CDR3 protein. D genes are given only for firm matches. Rows give clone size only sometimes, using once, few, many, or a class for an expanded clone.

d_call: .
v_call: TRBV11-2
j_call: TRBJ1-1
cdr3_length: 14
clone_size: .
cdr3_nt: TGTGCCAGCAGCTTAGAACCAGAGAACACTGAAGCTTTCTTT
cdr3_aa: CASSLEPENTEAFF

d_call: TRBD2
v_call: TRBV19
j_call: TRBJ2-1
cdr3_length: 18
clone_size: .
cdr3_nt: TGTGCCAGTAGTATTCTTACGGCTAGCGGGAGCTCCTACAATGAGCAGTTCTTC
cdr3_aa: CASSILTASGSSYNEQFF

d_call: .
v_call: TRBV7-2
j_call: TRBJ2-1
cdr3_length: 16
clone_size: once
cdr3_nt: TGTGCCAGCAGCTTTTCGCGGGCGAGCTCCTACAATGAGCAGTTCTTC
cdr3_aa: CASSFSRASSYNEQFF

d_call: .
v_call: TRBV5-1
j_call: TRBJ1-4
cdr3_length: 16
clone_size: .
cdr3_nt: TGCGCCAGCAGCTTAGGGGGTATCTCAACTAATGAAAAACTGTTTTTT
cdr3_aa: CASSLGGISTNEKLFF

d_call: .
v_call: TRBV28
j_call: TRBJ1-4
cdr3_length: 11
clone_size: .
cdr3_nt: TGTGCCAGCAGGTCAGATGAAAAACTGTTTTTT
cdr3_aa: CASRSDEKLFF

d_call: TRBD2
v_call: TRBV9
j_call: TRBJ2-7
cdr3_length: 19
clone_size: once
cdr3_nt: TGTGCCAGCAGCGTAGCGGGGGGGGGATCCGGGACTAGCGGTTACGAGCAGTACTTC
cdr3_aa: CASSVAGGGSGTSGYEQYF

d_call: TRBD1
v_call: TRBV27
j_call: TRBJ1-4
cdr3_length: 15
clone_size: .
cdr3_nt: TGTGCCAGCAGTGCGCTGGGACAGAGTAATGAAAAACTGTTTTTT
cdr3_aa: CASSALGQSNEKLFF

d_call: TRBD2
v_call: TRBV5-1
j_call: TRBJ2-7
cdr3_length: 17
clone_size: .
cdr3_nt: TGCGCCAGCAGCGCTGGTCGGAGCGGGAGAACCTCCTACGAGCAGTACTTC
cdr3_aa: CASSAGRSGRTSYEQYF

d_call: .
v_call: TRBV5-4
j_call: TRBJ2-4
cdr3_length: 15
clone_size: .
cdr3_nt: TGTGCCAGCAGCCCCGGGGAGCGGGCCAAAAACATTCAGTACTTC
cdr3_aa: CASSPGERAKNIQYF

d_call: .
v_call: TRBV7-8
j_call: TRBJ2-5
cdr3_length: 15
clone_size: .
cdr3_nt: TGTGCCAGCAGCCCCCCCGACGACTTTCAAGAGACCCAGTACTTC
cdr3_aa: CASSPPDDFQETQYF

d_call: .
v_call: TRBV28
j_call: TRBJ1-4
cdr3_length: 20
clone_size: once
cdr3_nt: TGTGCCAGCAGTTTTCAGCCGGGACTTCGGAAGATCGCAACTAATGAAAAACTGTTTTTT
cdr3_aa: CASSFQPGLRKIATNEKLFF

d_call: TRBD1
v_call: TRBV28
j_call: TRBJ2-3
cdr3_length: 19
clone_size: .
cdr3_nt: TGTGCCAGCAGTTTATGGCTCGACAGGGATCTTTACGGCACAGATACGCAGTATTTT
cdr3_aa: CASSLWLDRDLYGTDTQYF

d_call: TRBD1
v_call: TRBV14
j_call: TRBJ1-3
cdr3_length: 14
clone_size: .
cdr3_nt: TGTGCCAGCCAGGTTTTGACAGGGGAAAACACCATATATTTT
cdr3_aa: CASQVLTGENTIYF

d_call: .
v_call: TRBV27
j_call: TRBJ2-3
cdr3_length: 12
clone_size: .
cdr3_nt: TGTGCCAGCAGTCACGGGATAGATACGCAGTATTTT
cdr3_aa: CASSHGIDTQYF

d_call: TRBD1
v_call: TRBV27
j_call: TRBJ1-4
cdr3_length: 13
clone_size: .
cdr3_nt: TGTGCCACGCCGACAGGGAGGAAGGAAAAACTGTTTTTT
cdr3_aa: CATPTGRKEKLFF

d_call: TRBD1
v_call: TRBV6-5
j_call: TRBJ1-4
cdr3_length: 15
clone_size: .
cdr3_nt: TGTGCCAGCAGTTCCGCCGGGACAGGGGAAGAAAAACTGTTTTTT
cdr3_aa: CASSSAGTGEEKLFF